This is a list of T cell receptor beta chains from one sample in a study of Graves' ophthalmopathy and Graves' hyperthyroidism. Using its own MiXCR run on the multiplex PCR reads, TCRdb lists one record per CDR3 protein. The profile shows about 660,000 distinct CDR3 sequences, just over 40% of them singletons. The sequenced material came from peripheral blood. These receptors came from an adult man with Graves' ophthalmopathy. CDR3s leave out the opening cysteine and the closing phenylalanine or tryptophan. Each record gives: CDR3 protein, V gene.

CDR3: SADRDSYEQY
V: TRBV29-1

CDR3: ASSVSYRGLGKLF
V: TRBV12-3/TRBV12-4

CDR3: ASSLGSEYEQY
V: TRBV7-3

CDR3: ASSEAGPFYGYT
V: TRBV11-1

CDR3: AISDGQGGQPQH
V: TRBV10-3

CDR3: ASSRTGGSTGELF
V: TRBV7-2

CDR3: ASSLYGQGVNYGYT
V: TRBV5-6

CDR3: AFFGSEAF
V: TRBV30

CDR3: ASSPGLGTGGTEAF
V: TRBV6-6

CDR3: SVEDPVKAGYT
V: TRBV29-1

CDR3: ASSLSGATEAF
V: TRBV5-5

CDR3: ASSQEGGLARVYEQY
V: TRBV7-9

CDR3: ASGSAGSEQY
V: TRBV7-9

CDR3: ASSVGAGENTEAF
V: TRBV9

CDR3: ASSDSSGGLGGGGYT
V: TRBV14

CDR3: ASGLVGNEQY
V: TRBV12-5

CDR3: ASTDGTTNEKLF
V: TRBV2

CDR3: ASSVGGSGGEKLF
V: TRBV9

CDR3: ASSEGPGGTPGANVLT
V: TRBV6-1

CDR3: ASSWRYGGEKLF
V: TRBV7-2